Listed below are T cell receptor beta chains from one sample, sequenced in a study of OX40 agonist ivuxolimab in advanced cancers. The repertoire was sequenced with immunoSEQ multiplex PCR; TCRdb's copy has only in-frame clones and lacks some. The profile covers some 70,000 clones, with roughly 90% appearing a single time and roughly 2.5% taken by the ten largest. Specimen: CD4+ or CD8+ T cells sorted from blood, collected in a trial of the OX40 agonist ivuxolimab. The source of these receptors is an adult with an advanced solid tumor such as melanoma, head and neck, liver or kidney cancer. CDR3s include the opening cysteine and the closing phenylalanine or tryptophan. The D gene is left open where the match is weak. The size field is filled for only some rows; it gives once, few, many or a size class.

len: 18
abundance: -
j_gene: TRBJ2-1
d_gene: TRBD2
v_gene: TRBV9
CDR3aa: CASSVEPPSGRGGYEQFF
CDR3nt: TGTGCCAGCAGCGTCGAACCCCCTAGCGGGAGGGGCGGGTATGAGCAGTTCTTC

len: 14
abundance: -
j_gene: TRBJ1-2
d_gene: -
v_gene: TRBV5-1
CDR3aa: CASSSAGIFYGYTF
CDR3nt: TGCGCCAGCAGCTCGGCAGGGATCTTCTATGGCTACACCTTC

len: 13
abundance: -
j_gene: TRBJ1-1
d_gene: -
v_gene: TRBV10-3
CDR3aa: CAIREQGGTEAFF
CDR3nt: TGTGCCATCAGGGAACAGGGTGGCACTGAAGCTTTCTTT

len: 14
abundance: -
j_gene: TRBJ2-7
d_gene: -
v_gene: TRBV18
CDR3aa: CASSPPWPAVRQYF
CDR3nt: TGTGCCAGCTCACCACCCTGGCCGGCAGTCCGGCAGTACTTC

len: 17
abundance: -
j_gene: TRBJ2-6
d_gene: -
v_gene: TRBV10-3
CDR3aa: CATNPGQEVSGANVLTF
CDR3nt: TGTGCCACAAATCCGGGACAAGAAGTCTCTGGGGCCAACGTCCTGACTTTC

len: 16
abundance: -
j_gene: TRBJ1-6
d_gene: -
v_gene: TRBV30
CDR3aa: CAWNTGPSSYNSPLHF
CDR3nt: TGTGCCTGGAACACGGGCCCCAGCTCCTATAATTCACCCCTCCACTTT

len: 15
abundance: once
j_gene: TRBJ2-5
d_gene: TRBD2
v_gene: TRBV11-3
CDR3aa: CASSKGLAGIETQYF
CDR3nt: TGTGCCAGCAGTAAGGGACTAGCGGGAATAGAGACCCAGTACTTC

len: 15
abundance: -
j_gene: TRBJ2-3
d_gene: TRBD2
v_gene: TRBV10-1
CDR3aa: CASSESGGRQDTQYF
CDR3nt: TGCGCCAGCAGTGAGTCTGGCGGGAGACAAGATACGCAGTATTTT

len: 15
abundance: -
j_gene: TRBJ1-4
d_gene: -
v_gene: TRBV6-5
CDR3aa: CASSYSRWPGEKLFF
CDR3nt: TGTGCCAGCAGTTACTCTAGGTGGCCAGGTGAAAAACTGTTTTTT

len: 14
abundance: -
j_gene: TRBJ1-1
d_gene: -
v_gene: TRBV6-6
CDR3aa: CASSYSEGTTEAFF
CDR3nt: TGTGCCAGCAGTTACTCAGAGGGGACGACTGAAGCTTTCTTT

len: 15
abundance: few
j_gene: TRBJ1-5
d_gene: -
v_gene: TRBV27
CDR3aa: CASSLSDTGNQPQHF
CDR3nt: TGTGCCAGCAGTTTGTCAGACACGGGCAATCAGCCCCAGCATTTT

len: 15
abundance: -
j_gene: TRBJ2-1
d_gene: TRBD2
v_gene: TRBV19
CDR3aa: CASSTSSGRYNEQFF
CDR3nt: TGTGCCAGTAGTACTTCTAGCGGGAGGTACAATGAGCAGTTCTTC

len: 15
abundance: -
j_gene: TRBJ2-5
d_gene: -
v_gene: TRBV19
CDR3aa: CASSRRAGGQETQYF
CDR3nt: TGTGCCAGTAGTCGCAGGGCAGGAGGTCAAGAGACCCAGTACTTC

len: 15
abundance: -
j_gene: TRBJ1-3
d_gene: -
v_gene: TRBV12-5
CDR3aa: CASGLVAGYGNTIYF
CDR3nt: TGTGCTAGTGGTTTGGTAGCAGGGTATGGAAACACCATATATTTT

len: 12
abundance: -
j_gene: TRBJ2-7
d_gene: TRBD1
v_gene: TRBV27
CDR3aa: CASMGQSYEQYF
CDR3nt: TGTGCCAGCATGGGACAGTCCTACGAGCAGTACTTC

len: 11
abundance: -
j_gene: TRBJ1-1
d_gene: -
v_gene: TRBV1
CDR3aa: CTSSQRGAAFF
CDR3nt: TGCACCAGCAGCCAAAGAGGAGCAGCTTTCTTT

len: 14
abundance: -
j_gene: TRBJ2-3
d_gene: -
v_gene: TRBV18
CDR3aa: CASSPMDSGDTQYF
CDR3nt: TGTGCCAGCTCACCGATGGATTCTGGAGATACGCAGTATTTT

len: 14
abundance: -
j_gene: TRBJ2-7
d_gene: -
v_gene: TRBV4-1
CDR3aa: CASSQADPSLEQYF
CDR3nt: TGCGCCAGCAGCCAAGCGGACCCGTCCCTCGAGCAGTACTTC

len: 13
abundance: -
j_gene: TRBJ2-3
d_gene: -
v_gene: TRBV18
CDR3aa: CASSPVTTDTQYF
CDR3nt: TGTGCCAGCTCACCAGTGACGACAGATACGCAGTATTTT

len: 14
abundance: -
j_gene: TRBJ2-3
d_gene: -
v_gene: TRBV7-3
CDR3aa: CASSLPGNTDTQYF
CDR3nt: TGTGCCAGCAGCTTACCGGGTAACACAGATACGCAGTATTTT

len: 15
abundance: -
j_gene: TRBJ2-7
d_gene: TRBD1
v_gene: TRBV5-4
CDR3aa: CASSSGTGSSYEQYF
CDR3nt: TGTGCCAGCAGCTCCGGGACAGGGAGCTCCTACGAGCAGTACTTC

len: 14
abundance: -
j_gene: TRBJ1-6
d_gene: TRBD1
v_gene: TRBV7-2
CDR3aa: CASSFGRGLSPLHF
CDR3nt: TGTGCCAGCAGCTTCGGCAGGGGGCTTTCACCCCTCCACTTT

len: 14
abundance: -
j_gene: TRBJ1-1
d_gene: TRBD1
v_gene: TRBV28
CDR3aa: CASRQGTGAPEAFF
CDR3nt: TGTGCCAGCAGGCAAGGGACAGGGGCCCCTGAAGCTTTCTTT

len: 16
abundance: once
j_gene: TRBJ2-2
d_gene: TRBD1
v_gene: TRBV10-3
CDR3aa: CATREPGQGNTGELFF
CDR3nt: TGTGCCACGCGGGAACCGGGACAGGGAAACACCGGGGAGCTGTTTTTT

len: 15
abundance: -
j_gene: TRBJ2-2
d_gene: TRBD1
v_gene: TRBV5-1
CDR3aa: CASTKGQGAPGELFF
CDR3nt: TGCGCCAGCACCAAGGGACAGGGGGCGCCCGGGGAGCTGTTTTTT

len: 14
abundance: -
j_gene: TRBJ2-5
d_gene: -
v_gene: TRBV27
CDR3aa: CASRTQAGQETQYF
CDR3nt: TGTGCCAGCAGGACACAGGCCGGGCAAGAGACCCAGTACTTC

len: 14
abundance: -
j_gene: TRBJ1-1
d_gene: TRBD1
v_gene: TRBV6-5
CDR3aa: CASIPGDRLPEAFF
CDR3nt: TGTGCCAGCATACCCGGGGACAGACTGCCTGAAGCTTTCTTT

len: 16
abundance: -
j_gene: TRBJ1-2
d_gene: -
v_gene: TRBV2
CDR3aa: CASSENPPGTGYGYTF
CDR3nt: TGTGCCAGCAGTGAAAATCCTCCCGGGACGGGTTATGGCTACACCTTC

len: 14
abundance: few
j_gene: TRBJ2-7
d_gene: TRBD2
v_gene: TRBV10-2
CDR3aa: CASSDSGRGYEQYF
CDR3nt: TGCGCCAGCAGTGACAGCGGGAGAGGTTACGAGCAGTACTTC

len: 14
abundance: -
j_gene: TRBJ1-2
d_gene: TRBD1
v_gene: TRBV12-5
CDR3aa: CASGLGTGGYGYTF
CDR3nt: TGTGCTAGTGGTCTAGGGACAGGGGGCTATGGCTACACCTTC

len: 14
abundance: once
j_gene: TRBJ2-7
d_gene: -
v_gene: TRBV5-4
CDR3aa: CASSQLQETYEQYF
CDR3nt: TGTGCCAGCAGCCAGCTTCAGGAGACCTACGAGCAGTACTTC

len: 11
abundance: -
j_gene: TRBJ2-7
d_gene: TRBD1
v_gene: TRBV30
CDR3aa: CARDREGEQYF
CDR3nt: TGTGCCCGTGACAGGGAAGGCGAGCAGTACTTC

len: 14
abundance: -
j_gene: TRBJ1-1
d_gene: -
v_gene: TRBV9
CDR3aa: CASSVMGQNTEAFF
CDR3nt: TGTGCCAGCAGCGTTATGGGACAGAACACTGAAGCTTTCTTT

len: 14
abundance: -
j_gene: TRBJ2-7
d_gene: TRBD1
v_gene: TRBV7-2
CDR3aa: CASTVQGGAHEQYF
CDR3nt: TGTGCCAGCACCGTACAGGGGGGAGCGCACGAGCAGTACTTC

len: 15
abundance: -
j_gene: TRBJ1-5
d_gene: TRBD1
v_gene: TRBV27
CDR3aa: CASSPSHRGRQPQHF
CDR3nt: TGTGCCAGCAGTCCCTCCCACAGGGGGCGGCAGCCCCAGCATTTT

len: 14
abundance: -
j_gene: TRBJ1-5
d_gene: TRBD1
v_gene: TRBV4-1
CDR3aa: CASSPTGGSQPQHF
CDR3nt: TGCGCCAGCAGTCCAACAGGGGGCAGTCAGCCCCAGCATTTT

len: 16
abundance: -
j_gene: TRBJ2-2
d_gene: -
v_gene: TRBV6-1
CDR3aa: CASSELSLSPPGELFF
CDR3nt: TGTGCCAGCAGTGAACTCTCCCTGTCTCCTCCCGGGGAGCTGTTTTTT

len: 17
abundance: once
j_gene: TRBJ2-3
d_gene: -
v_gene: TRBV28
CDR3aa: CASSLSRGSLSRDTQYF
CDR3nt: TGTGCCAGCAGTTTATCTAGGGGGTCCCTTTCAAGAGATACGCAGTATTTT

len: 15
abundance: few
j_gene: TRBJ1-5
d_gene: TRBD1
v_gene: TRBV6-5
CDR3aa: CASSPGQAFDQPQHF
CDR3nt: TGTGCCAGCAGCCCCGGACAGGCCTTTGATCAGCCCCAGCATTTT

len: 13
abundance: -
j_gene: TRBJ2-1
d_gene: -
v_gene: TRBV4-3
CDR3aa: CASSQDRHNEQFF
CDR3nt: TGCGCCAGCAGCCAAGATCGACACAATGAGCAGTTCTTC

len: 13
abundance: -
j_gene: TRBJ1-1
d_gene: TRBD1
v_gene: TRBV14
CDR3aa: CASSPMGTDEAFF
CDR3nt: TGTGCCAGCAGCCCCATGGGGACAGACGAAGCTTTCTTT

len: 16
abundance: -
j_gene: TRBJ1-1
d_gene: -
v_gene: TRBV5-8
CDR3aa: CASSLGAMGSVTEAFF
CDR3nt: TGTGCCAGCAGCTTGGGTGCCATGGGGTCCGTCACTGAAGCTTTCTTT

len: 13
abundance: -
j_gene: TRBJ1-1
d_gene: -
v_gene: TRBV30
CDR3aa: CAWSEGVNTEAFF
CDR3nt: TGTGCCTGGAGTGAGGGGGTTAACACTGAAGCTTTCTTT

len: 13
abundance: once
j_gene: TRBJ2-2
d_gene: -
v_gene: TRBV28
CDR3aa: CASVARGTGELFF
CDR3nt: TGTGCCAGCGTTGCCCGGGGGACCGGGGAGCTGTTTTTT

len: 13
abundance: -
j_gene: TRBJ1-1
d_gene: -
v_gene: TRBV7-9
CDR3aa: CASSATANTEAFF
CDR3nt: TGTGCCAGCAGCGCCACAGCGAACACTGAAGCTTTCTTT

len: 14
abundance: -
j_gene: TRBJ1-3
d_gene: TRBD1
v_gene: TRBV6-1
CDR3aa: CASSWDRGKDTIYF
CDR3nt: TGTGCCAGCAGTTGGGACAGGGGTAAGGACACCATATATTTT

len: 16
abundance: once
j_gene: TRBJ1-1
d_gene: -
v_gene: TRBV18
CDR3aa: CASSPPLSSSRTEAFF
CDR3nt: TGTGCCAGCTCACCACCGCTCTCCTCGTCCCGGACTGAAGCTTTCTTT

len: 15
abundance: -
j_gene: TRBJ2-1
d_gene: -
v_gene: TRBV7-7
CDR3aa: CASSAGTSKNNEQFF
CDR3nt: TGTGCCAGCAGCGCCGGGACAAGTAAAAACAATGAGCAGTTCTTC

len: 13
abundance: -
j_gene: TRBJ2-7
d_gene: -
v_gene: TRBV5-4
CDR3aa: CASSQGTSYEQYF
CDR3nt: TGTGCCAGCAGCCAAGGGACCTCCTACGAGCAGTACTTC

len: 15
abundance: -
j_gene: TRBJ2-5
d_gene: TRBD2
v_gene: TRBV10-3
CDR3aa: CAIKRTSGGEETQYF
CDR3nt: TGTGCCATCAAACGGACTAGCGGGGGGGAAGAGACCCAGTACTTC

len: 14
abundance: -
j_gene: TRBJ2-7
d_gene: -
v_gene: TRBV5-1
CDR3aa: CASSLVGSSYEQYF
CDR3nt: TGCGCCAGCAGCTTGGTAGGGAGCTCCTACGAGCAGTACTTC

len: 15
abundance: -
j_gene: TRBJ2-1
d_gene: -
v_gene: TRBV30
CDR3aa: CAWSTGVAEGNEQFF
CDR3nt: TGTGCCTGGAGCACCGGGGTAGCGGAGGGTAATGAGCAGTTCTTC

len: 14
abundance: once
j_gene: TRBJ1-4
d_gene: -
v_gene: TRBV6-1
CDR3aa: CASKGLGLREKLFF
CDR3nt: TGTGCCAGCAAAGGATTGGGGCTTAGGGAAAAACTGTTTTTT

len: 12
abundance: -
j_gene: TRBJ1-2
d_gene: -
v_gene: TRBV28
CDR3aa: CASSLGGYGYTF
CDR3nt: TGTGCCAGCAGTTTGGGGGGGTATGGCTACACCTTC

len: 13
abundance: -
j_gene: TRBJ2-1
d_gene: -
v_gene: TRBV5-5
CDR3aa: CASSLIGDNEQFF
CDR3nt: TGTGCCAGCAGCTTGATCGGTGACAATGAGCAGTTCTTC

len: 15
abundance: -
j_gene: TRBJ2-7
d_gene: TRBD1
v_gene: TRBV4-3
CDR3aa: CASSDGTAGSYEQYF
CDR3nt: TGCGCCAGCAGCGACGGGACAGCAGGCTCCTACGAGCAGTACTTC

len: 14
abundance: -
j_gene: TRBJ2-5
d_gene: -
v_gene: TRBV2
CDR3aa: CASSDSPSWETQYF
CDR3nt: TGTGCCAGCAGTGACTCCCCTAGCTGGGAGACCCAGTACTTC